Sequencing of this T cell receptor (beta chain) was carried out in a study of OX40 agonist ivuxolimab in advanced cancers. Across the study: Ivuxolimab was administered intravenously to patients at 0.01 to 10 mg/kg every 2 weeks. Among those enrolled, mean age was roughly 62 years (range roughly 20 to 80) and 70% to 85% were male. Of the participants, 40% had some prior anti-PD-1, anti-PD-L1 or anti-CTLA-4 therapy, which was allowed.

This CDR3 has 14 residues. Trimming took 0 bases from V and 4 from J, leaving 7 bases between them. Germline V lookup: CDR1 SGDLS, CDR2 YYNGEE. Measured with immunoSEQ multiplex PCR; TCRdb has only the in-frame clones, and not every one. The sample carries 12,000 or so clones, approximately 80% recorded once. Findings and limits, study-wide: Dosing at 0.1 to 3.0 mg/kg was accompanied by clonal expansion of CD4+ and CD8+ blood T cells by week 6.

Concerning this clone: Its antigen is unidentified.

V and J are TRBV9 and TRBJ2-2; no reliable D call. The TCR sequence derives from an adult with an advanced solid tumor such as melanoma, head and neck, liver or kidney cancer. The source material was CD4+ or CD8+ T cells sorted from blood, sampled in a trial of the OX40 agonist ivuxolimab. The DNA of the CDR3 is TGTGCCAGCAGCGTAGATGGCGGCACCGGGGAGCTGTTTTTT. Translation: CASSVDGGTGELFF.